This T cell receptor beta chain derives from a study of blood T cell repertoires in COVID-19. Assay: immunoSEQ multiplex PCR; the TCRdb copy retains only in-frame clones and omits some. The data contain 60,000 to 70,000 clones, around 85% of them singletons. Germline loops: CDR1 GTSNPN, CDR2 SVGIG (reference sequence). V was pared by 2 bases and J by 7 bases, with 8 bases of the junction left unmatched. CDR3 length: 14 residues. Sequences were obtained from peripheral blood. This receptor was obtained from a man over 45 with acute or convalescent COVID-19. The chain uses TRBV30 and TRBJ1-2; 9 bases fit TRBD1. The CDR3 reads CAWSNRDRDSGYTF. The CDR3 DNA reads as TGTGCCTGGAGTAACCGGGACAGGGATAGTGGCTACACCTTC.